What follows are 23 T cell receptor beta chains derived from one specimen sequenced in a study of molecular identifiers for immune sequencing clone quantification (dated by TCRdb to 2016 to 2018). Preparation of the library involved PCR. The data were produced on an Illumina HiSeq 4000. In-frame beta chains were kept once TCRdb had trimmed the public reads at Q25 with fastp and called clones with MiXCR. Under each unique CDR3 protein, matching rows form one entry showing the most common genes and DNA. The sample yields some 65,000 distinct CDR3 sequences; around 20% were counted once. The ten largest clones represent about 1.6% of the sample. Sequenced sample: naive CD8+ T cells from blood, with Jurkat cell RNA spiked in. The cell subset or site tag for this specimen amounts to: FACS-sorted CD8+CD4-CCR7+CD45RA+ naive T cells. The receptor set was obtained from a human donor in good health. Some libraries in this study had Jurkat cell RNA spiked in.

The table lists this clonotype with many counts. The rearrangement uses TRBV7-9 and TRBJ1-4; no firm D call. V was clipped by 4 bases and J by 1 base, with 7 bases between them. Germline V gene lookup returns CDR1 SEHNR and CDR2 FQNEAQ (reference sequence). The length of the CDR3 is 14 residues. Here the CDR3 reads CASSSLLTNEKLFF. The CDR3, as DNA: TGTGCCAGCAGCTCCCTGTTAACTAATGAAAAACTGTTTTTT.

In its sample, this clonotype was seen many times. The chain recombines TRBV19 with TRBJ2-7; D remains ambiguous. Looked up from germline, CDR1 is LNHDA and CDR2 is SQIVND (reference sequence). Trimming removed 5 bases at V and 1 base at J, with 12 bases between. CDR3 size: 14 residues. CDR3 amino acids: CASSPPGYSYEQYF. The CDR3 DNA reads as TGTGCCAGTAGTCCCCCCGGTTATTCCTACGAGCAGTACTTC.

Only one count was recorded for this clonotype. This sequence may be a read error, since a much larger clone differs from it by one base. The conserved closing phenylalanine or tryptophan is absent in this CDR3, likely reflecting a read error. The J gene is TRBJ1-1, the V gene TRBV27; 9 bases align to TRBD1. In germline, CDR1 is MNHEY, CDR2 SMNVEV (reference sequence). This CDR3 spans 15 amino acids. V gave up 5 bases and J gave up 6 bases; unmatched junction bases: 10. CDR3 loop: CASSPHTGGASEAFS. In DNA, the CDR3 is TGTGCCAGCAGTCCCCACACAGGGGGCGCTTCTGAAGCTTTCTCT.

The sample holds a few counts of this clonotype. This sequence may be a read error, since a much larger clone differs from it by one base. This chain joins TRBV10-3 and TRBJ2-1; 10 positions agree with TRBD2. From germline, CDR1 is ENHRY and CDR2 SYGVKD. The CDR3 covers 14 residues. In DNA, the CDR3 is TGTGCCACCGGACTAGCGGCAGTGGAGAATGAGCAGTCCTTC. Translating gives CATGLAAVENEQSF.

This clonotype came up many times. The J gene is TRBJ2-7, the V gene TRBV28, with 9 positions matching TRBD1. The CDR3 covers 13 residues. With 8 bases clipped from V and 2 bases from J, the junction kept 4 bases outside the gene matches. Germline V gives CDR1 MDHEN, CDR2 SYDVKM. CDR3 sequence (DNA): TGTGCCAGCCCGGACAGGGGTACCTACGAGCAGTACTTC. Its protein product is CASPDRGTYEQYF.

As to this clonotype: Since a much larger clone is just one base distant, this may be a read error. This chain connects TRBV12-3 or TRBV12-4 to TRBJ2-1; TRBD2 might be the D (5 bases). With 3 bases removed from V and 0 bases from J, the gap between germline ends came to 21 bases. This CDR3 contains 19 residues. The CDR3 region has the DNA TGTGCCAGCAGTTTTAAGGGCCCCCCGGGCGAGGGCTCCTACAATGAGCAGTTCTTC. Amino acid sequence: CASSFKGPPGEGSYNEQFF.

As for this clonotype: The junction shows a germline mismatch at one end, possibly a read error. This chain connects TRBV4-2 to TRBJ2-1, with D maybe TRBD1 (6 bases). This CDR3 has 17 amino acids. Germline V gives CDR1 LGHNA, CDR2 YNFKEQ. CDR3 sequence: CASSHQGTLESYNGQFF. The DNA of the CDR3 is TGTGCTAGCAGCCACCAGGGGACCCTAGAGTCCTACAATGGGCAGTTCTTC.

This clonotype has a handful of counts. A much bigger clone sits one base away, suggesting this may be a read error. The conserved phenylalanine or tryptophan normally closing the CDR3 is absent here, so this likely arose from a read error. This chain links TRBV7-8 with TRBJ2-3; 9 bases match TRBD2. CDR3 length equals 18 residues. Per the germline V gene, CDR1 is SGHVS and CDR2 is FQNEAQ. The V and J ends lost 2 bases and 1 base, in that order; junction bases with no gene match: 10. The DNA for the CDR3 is TGTGCCAGCAGCTTATCCTGGGGGCTAGCGGGACGCACAGATACGCAGTATCTT. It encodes CASSLSWGLAGRTDTQYL.

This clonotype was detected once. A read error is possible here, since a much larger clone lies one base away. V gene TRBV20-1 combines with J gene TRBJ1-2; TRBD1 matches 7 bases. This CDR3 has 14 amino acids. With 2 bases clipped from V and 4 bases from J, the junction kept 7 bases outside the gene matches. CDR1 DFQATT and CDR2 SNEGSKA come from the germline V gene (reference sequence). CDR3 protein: CSARSGRGGYGYTF. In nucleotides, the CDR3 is TGCAGTGCTAGATCGGGCAGGGGGGGCTATGGCTACACCTTC.

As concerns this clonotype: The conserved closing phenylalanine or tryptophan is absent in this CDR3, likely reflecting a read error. The CDR3 DNA reads as TGTGCCAGCAGCCTTGGAGCAACTCCCACCCACGAGCAGTACTCC. Its translation is CASSLGATPTHEQYS. The rearrangement links TRBV7-2 to TRBJ2-7; no clear D gene. V lost 5 bases and J lost 5, with 19 bases in between. The V gene's germline CDR1 is SGHTA and CDR2 FQGNSA. The CDR3 has 15 amino acids.

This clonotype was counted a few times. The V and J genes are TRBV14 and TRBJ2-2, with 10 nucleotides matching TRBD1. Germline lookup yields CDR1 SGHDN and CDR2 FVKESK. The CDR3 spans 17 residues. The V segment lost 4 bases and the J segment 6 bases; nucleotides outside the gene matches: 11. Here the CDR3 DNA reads TGTGCCAGCAGCCCCCTGGTAGGGACAGGGGTTTCCGGGGAGCTGTTTTTT. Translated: CASSPLVGTGVSGELFF.

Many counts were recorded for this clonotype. In DNA form, the CDR3 reads TGCGCCAGCAGATGGAACAATCCGAGCAATGAGCAGTTCTTC. It is translated as CASRWNNPSNEQFF. V gene TRBV23-1 combines with J gene TRBJ2-1; D ambiguous. TRBV23-1 is classed as an ORF, of uncertain function. V gave up 6 bases and J gave up 6 bases, with 15 bases separating them. The length of the CDR3 is 14 residues.

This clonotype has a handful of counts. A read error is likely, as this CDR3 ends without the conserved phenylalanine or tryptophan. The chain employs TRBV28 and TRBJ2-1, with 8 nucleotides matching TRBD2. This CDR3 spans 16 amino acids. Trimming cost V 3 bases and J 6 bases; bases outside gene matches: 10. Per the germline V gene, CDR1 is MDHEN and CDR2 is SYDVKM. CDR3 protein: CASSFVAGGTCNEQFS. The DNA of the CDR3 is TGTGCCAGCAGTTTTGTGGCGGGAGGAACCTGCAATGAGCAGTTCTCC.

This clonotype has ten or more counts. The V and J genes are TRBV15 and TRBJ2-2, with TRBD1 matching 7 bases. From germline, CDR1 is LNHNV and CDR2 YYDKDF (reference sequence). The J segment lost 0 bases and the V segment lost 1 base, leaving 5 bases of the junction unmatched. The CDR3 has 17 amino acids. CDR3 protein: CATSRAPGQSNTGELFF. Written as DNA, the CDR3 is TGTGCCACCAGCAGAGCCCCGGGACAGTCGAACACCGGGGAGCTGTTTTTT.

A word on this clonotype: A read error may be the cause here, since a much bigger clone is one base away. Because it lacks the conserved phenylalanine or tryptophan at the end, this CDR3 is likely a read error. CDR3: CASRKREKDTQYV. The DNA for the CDR3 is TGTGCCAGCAGAAAGCGGGAGAAAGATACGCAGTATGTT. The rearrangement links TRBV11-3 to TRBJ2-3, with TRBD2 matching 8 bases. Germline values: CDR1 SGHNT, CDR2 YENEEA. J lost 5 bases, V lost 6 bases, and 4 bases had no gene match. The CDR3 loop spans 13 amino acids.

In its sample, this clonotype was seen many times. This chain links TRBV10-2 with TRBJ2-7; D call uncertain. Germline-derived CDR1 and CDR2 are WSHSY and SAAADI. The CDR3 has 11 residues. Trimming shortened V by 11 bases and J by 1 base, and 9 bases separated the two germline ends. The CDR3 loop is CAVGPSYEQYF. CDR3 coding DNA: TGCGCCGTGGGTCCGTCCTACGAGCAGTACTTC.

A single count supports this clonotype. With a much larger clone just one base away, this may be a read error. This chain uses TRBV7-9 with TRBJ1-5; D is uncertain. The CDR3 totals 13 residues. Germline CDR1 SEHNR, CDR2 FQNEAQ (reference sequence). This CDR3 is CASSPTTNQPRHF. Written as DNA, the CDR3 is TGTGCCAGCAGCCCCACCACCAATCAGCCCCGGCATTTT.

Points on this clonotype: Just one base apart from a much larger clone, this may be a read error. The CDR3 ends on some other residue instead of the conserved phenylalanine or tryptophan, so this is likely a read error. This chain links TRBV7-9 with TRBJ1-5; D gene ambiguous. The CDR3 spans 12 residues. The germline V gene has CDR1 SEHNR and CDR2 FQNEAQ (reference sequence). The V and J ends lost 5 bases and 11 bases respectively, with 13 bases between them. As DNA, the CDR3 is TGTGCCAGCAGCCTAGGAGTCAGGTCCCAGCATTGT. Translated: CASSLGVRSQHC.

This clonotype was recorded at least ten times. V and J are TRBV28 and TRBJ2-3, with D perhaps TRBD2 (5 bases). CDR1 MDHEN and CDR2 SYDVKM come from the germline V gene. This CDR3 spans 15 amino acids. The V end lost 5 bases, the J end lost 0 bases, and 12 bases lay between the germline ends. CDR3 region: CASSLFRGSTDTQYF. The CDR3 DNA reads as TGTGCCAGCAGTCTCTTTCGCGGGAGCACAGATACGCAGTATTTT.

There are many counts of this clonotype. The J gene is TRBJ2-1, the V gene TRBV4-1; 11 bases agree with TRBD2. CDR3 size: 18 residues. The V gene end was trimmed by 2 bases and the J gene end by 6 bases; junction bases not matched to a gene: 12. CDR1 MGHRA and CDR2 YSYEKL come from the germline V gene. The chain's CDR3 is CASSQPYGTSGEGNEQFF. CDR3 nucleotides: TGCGCCAGCAGCCAACCTTACGGGACTAGCGGCGAGGGCAATGAGCAGTTCTTC.

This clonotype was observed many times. CDR3 sequence: CSVVKRGAYEQYF. The CDR3 DNA follows: TGCAGCGTTGTTAAGCGGGGAGCCTACGAGCAGTACTTC. The chain uses TRBV29-1 and TRBJ2-7, with 7 nucleotides matching TRBD2. The J segment lost 2 bases and the V segment lost 4 bases, leaving 5 bases of the junction unmatched. The germline gives CDR1 SQVTM, CDR2 ANQGSEA. The CDR3 totals 13 residues.

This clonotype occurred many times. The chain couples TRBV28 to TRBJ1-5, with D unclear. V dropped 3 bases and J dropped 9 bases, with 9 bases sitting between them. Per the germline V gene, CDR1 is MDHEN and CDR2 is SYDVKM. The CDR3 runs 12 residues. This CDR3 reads CASSFSSGPQHF. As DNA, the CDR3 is TGTGCCAGCAGTTTTTCGAGTGGGCCCCAGCATTTT.

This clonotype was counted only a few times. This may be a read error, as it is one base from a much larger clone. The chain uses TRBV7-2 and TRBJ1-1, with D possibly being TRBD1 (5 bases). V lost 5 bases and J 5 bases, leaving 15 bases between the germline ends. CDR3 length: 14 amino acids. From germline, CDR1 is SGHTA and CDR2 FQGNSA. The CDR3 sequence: CASSPFTGVTEAFF. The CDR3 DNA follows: TGTGCCAGCAGCCCTTTCACGGGGGTGACTGAAGCTTTCTTT.